A selection of T cell receptor beta chains follows, all from one sample in a study of T cells in Graves' hyperthyroidism and ophthalmopathy. TCRdb reanalysed the multiplex PCR reads using MiXCR and keeps one entry per CDR3 protein. The profile shows approximately 690,000 distinct CDR3 sequences, less than 25% of them singletons. Specimen: blood. These receptors were obtained from a man aged 25-40 years with Graves' ophthalmopathy. Each CDR3 is given with its conserved first and last residue. The order of the fields is V gene, J gene, D gene, clone size, CDR3 protein, CDR3 DNA. D genes are given only for firm matches. Size tells how often a clone was seen (once, few, many) or the class of an expanded clone, and some rows leave it out.

TRBV27	TRBJ2-3	TRBD2	many	CASRPSWAGVVIDTQYF	TGTGCCAGCAGGCCTTCGTGGGCGGGAGTGGTTATAGATACGCAGTATTTT
TRBV6-2/TRBV6-3	TRBJ2-5	.	few	CASSYSRVAAYQETQYF	TGTGCCAGCAGTTACTCGAGGGTAGCGGCATACCAAGAGACCCAGTACTTC
TRBV12-5	TRBJ2-1	TRBD1	few	CASGGIGGGGDNEQFF	TGTGCTAGTGGTGGAATAGGGGGCGGAGGTGACAATGAGCAGTTCTTC
TRBV7-3	TRBJ2-2	TRBD2	few	CASSTGTSVNTGELFF	TGTGCCAGCAGCACCGGGACTAGCGTAAACACCGGGGAGCTGTTTTTT
TRBV28	TRBJ2-5	.	.	CASSFVHQVKETQYF	TGTGCCAGCAGTTTTGTGCATCAAGTAAAAGAGACCCAGTACTTC
TRBV4-1	TRBJ2-7	TRBD2	many	CASRVLAGGGEQYF	TGCGCCAGCAGGGTCCTAGCGGGAGGAGGCGAGCAGTACTTC
TRBV5-1	TRBJ2-7	.	few	CASSVSSGGEQYF	TGCGCCAGCAGTGTCTCCTCCGGGGGCGAGCAGTACTTC
TRBV15	TRBJ2-7	TRBD2	few	CATSRDNGQRGNEQYF	TGTGCCACCAGCAGAGATAACGGCCAGCGGGGTAACGAGCAGTACTTC
TRBV7-2	TRBJ2-7	TRBD2	many	CASSLEAAGGYEQYF	TGTGCCAGCAGCTTAGAAGCAGCGGGAGGATACGAGCAGTACTTC
TRBV6-2/TRBV6-3	TRBJ2-5	TRBD1	once	CARSRRTGGSLETQYF	TGTGCCCGCAGTCGCCGGACAGGGGGAAGTTTGGAGACCCAGTACTTC
TRBV7-9	TRBJ2-1	.	.	CASSLRGARVNNEQFF	TGTGCCAGCAGCCTAAGGGGGGCGCGGGTCAACAATGAGCAGTTCTTC
TRBV2	TRBJ2-1	TRBD2	.	CASSEAGTRNNEQFF	TGTGCCAGCAGTGAAGCGGGGACTAGAAACAATGAGCAGTTCTTC
TRBV7-2	TRBJ2-3	TRBD2	.	CASSPRASGSGRAVTDTQYF	TGTGCCAGCAGCCCTAGGGCTAGCGGGAGTGGTAGAGCTGTCACAGATACGCAGTATTTT
TRBV28	TRBJ2-1	TRBD2	few	CASSQAGGSSYNEQFF	TGTGCCAGCAGTCAAGCGGGAGGCAGCTCCTACAATGAGCAGTTCTTC
TRBV6-1	TRBJ2-2	TRBD2	.	CASSTRRGATGELFF	TGTGCCAGCAGTACCCGGCGGGGGGCCACCGGGGAGCTGTTTTTT
TRBV20-1	TRBJ2-7	TRBD2	.	CSAPLGAGGYEQYF	TGCAGTGCCCCCTTAGGAGCGGGGGGCTACGAGCAGTACTTC
TRBV4-3	TRBJ2-3	.	few	CASSQDMGSDTQYF	TGCGCCAGCAGCCAAGATATGGGTTCAGATACGCAGTATTTT
TRBV2	TRBJ2-7	.	few	CASNLRDSPSYEQYF	TGTGCCAGCAACCTCCGGGACTCCCCCTCCTACGAGCAGTACTTC
TRBV20-1	TRBJ2-7	TRBD2	.	CSAREIRLANSYEQYF	TGCAGTGCTAGGGAGATAAGACTAGCCAATTCCTACGAGCAGTACTTC
TRBV5-4	TRBJ2-3	TRBD2	.	CASRLVGALAGTRNTTDTQYF	TGTGCCAGCAGGTTGGTGGGGGCACTAGCGGGAACTCGGAACACCACAGATACGCAGTATTTT
TRBV28	TRBJ1-1	.	.	CASSPPPPRRAFF	TGTGCCAGCAGTCCACCTCCGCCTAGGAGGGCTTTCTTT
TRBV20-1	TRBJ2-1	.	.	CSARRRGSRYNEQFF	TGCAGTGCTAGAAGAAGGGGGTCAAGGTACAATGAGCAGTTCTTC
TRBV3-1	TRBJ2-1	.	many	CASSQTRDSYNEQFF	TGTGCCAGCAGCCAAACACGGGACTCCTACAATGAGCAGTTCTTC
TRBV3-1	TRBJ1-1	.	many	CASSPQLNTEAFF	TGTGCCAGCAGTCCTCAGTTGAACACTGAAGCTTTCTTT
TRBV5-5	TRBJ2-7	.	few	CASSLVSGSGEQYF	TGTGCCAGCAGCTTGGTGTCAGGGAGCGGCGAGCAGTACTTC
TRBV20-1	TRBJ2-7	.	many	CSASDGAYEQYF	TGCAGTGCTAGCGACGGCGCCTACGAGCAGTACTTC
TRBV28	TRBJ1-2	.	few	CASLKQPYGYTF	TGTGCCAGCCTAAAGCAGCCATATGGCTACACCTTC
TRBV15	TRBJ2-1	.	many	CATSRDSGIHDEQFF	TGTGCCACCAGCAGGGATAGCGGAATACACGATGAGCAGTTCTTC
TRBV18	TRBJ1-5	.	many	CASSTGPNQPQHF	TGTGCCAGCTCAACAGGGCCAAATCAGCCCCAGCATTTT
TRBV7-9	TRBJ2-7	TRBD2	many	CASSSGSGKVTREQYF	TGTGCCAGCAGCTCCGGGAGCGGGAAAGTTACGAGGGAGCAGTACTTC
TRBV5-6	TRBJ2-7	.	.	CASSLGGSYERYF	TGTGCCAGCAGCTTGGGGGGTTCCTACGAGCGGTACTTC
TRBV20-1	TRBJ1-2	.	few	CSARGVRGFYGYTF	TGCAGTGCTAGAGGGGTTAGGGGATTTTATGGCTACACCTTC
TRBV19	TRBJ2-2	TRBD2	.	CASSIGGRGTGELFF	TGTGCCAGTAGTATAGGCGGGAGAGGCACCGGGGAGCTGTTTTTT
TRBV7-2	TRBJ2-7	.	many	CASSPSAGYYEQYF	TGTGCCAGCAGCCCCTCGGCGGGCTACTACGAGCAGTACTTC
TRBV20-1	TRBJ2-3	.	.	CSAPAGTPRADTQYF	TGCAGTGCTCCTGCCGGGACCCCCAGGGCAGATACGCAGTATTTT
TRBV29-1	TRBJ2-2	TRBD1	.	CSARTGVGGELFF	TGCAGCGCCCGGACAGGGGTCGGTGGGGAGCTGTTTTTT
TRBV20-1	TRBJ2-5	.	many	CSWEARYETQYF	TGCAGTTGGGAGGCCCGGTATGAGACCCAGTACTTC
TRBV20-1	TRBJ1-1	.	few	CSAGFMNTEAFF	TGCAGTGCTGGCTTTATGAACACTGAAGCTTTCTTT
TRBV28	TRBJ2-3	.	many	CASRGVGVGTDTQYF	TGTGCCAGCAGAGGCGTGGGGGTTGGCACAGATACGCAGTATTTT
TRBV5-4	TRBJ1-4	.	few	CASSLRSGASRGEKLFF	TGTGCCAGCAGCTTGCGATCGGGGGCTTCCAGGGGCGAAAAACTGTTTTTT
TRBV30	TRBJ1-4	TRBD1	few	CAWTPGTGDEKLFF	TGTGCCTGGACCCCCGGGACAGGGGATGAAAAACTGTTTTTT
TRBV11-3	TRBJ2-1	TRBD2	.	CASSSRTSVDNEQFF	TGTGCCAGCAGTTCCCGGACTAGCGTCGACAATGAGCAGTTCTTC
TRBV12-3/TRBV12-4	TRBJ1-2	TRBD1	.	CASSFRDSYGYTF	TGTGCCAGCAGTTTCCGGGACAGCTATGGCTACACCTTC
TRBV18	TRBJ2-3	.	few	CASSPTTVLLTDTQYF	TGTGCCAGCTCACCGACGACAGTCCTCCTCACAGATACGCAGTATTTT
TRBV5-6	TRBJ1-5	.	.	CASSSGHGNGQPQHF	TGTGCCAGCAGCTCGGGACACGGGAACGGTCAGCCCCAGCATTTT
TRBV10-3	TRBJ1-2	TRBD1	few	CAISAGTATTLANYGYTF	TGTGCCATCAGCGCCGGGACAGCCACCACTCTAGCTAACTATGGCTACACCTTC
TRBV3-1	TRBJ2-7	.	many	CASSQSTETYEQYF	TGTGCCAGCAGCCAATCGACAGAAACCTACGAGCAGTACTTC
TRBV12-3/TRBV12-4	TRBJ2-5	.	.	CASSSLPLGPGETQYF	TGTGCCAGCAGTTCCCTCCCACTGGGACCTGGGGAGACCCAGTACTTC
TRBV2	TRBJ2-5	.	many	CASSIISLGQETQYF	TGTGCCAGCAGTATCATTTCTCTGGGGCAAGAGACCCAGTACTTC
TRBV20-1	TRBJ1-5	.	many	CSARVRGGEAQPQHF	TGCAGTGCTAGAGTAAGGGGCGGTGAGGCTCAGCCCCAGCATTTT
TRBV20-1	TRBJ1-5	.	.	CSASPSHSLLGIQPQHF	TGCAGTGCTAGCCCGTCGCACTCACTCCTTGGTATCCAGCCCCAGCATTTT
TRBV28	TRBJ2-1	.	few	CASSSGTHYNEQFF	TGTGCCAGCAGCTCGGGGACACATTACAATGAGCAGTTCTTC